A single sample is the source of the 20 T cell receptor beta chains below, sequenced in a study of control samples from healthy donors and cancer patients. The method was immunoSEQ multiplex PCR; TCRdb's version includes in-frame clones alone and lacks a portion of them. The sample lists roughly 370,000 clones; approximately 90% were seen once. The sequenced sample was PBMCs. These receptors all come from a man aged 40-49 years with head and neck cancer.

About this clone itself: This same CDR3 is encoded by further DNA sequences in the sample. The V gene is TRBV6-5, the J gene TRBJ1-1; D perhaps matches TRBD1 (6 bases). The CDR3 loop spans 14 amino acids. Trimming removed 5 bases from V and 1 base from J, with 11 bases in between. Germline V CDR1 and CDR2: MNHEY, SVGAGI. CDR3 residues: CASSSRGGNTEAFF. The CDR3 DNA is TGTGCCAGCAGTAGCAGGGGAGGGAACACTGAAGCTTTCTTT.

The chain couples TRBV20-1 to TRBJ2-7; D is unresolved. Trimming removed 3 bases from V and 0 bases from J, with 15 bases in between. CDR3 length equals 15 residues. CDR1 and CDR2 (germline): DFQATT, SNEGSKA (reference sequence). DNA for the CDR3: TGCAGTGCTAGTGGTCCTTCGAAAAGCTCCTACGAGCAGTACTTC. Amino acid sequence: CSASGPSKSSYEQYF.

There are a few counts of this clone. This sample also contains other DNA sequences that code for the same CDR3. The V gene is TRBV28, the J gene TRBJ1-5; D is uncertain. Germline CDR1 MDHEN, CDR2 SYDVKM. The V end was cut by 6 bases, the J end by 1 base, with 13 bases between. The CDR3 covers 15 residues. CDR3 nucleotides: TGTGCCAGCAGCCAGGACCGGGGAAGCAATCAGCCCCAGCATTTT. Amino acid sequence: CASSQDRGSNQPQHF.

The genes are TRBV5-1 and TRBJ2-5, with 7 bases lining up with TRBD1. Trimming removed 4 bases from V and 2 bases from J; junction bases left unmatched: 8. Germline loops: CDR1 SGHRS, CDR2 YFSETQ. CDR3 length equals 15 residues. CDR3 DNA: TGCGCCAGCAGCCCCCCGGGGACAGAACAAGAGACCCAGTACTTC. Translated: CASSPPGTEQETQYF.

The genes are TRBV9 and TRBJ1-3; 9 bases line up with TRBD1. This CDR3 region has 16 residues. J gave up 4 bases and V 0 bases, and 5 bases lay outside the gene matches. The germline CDR1 and CDR2 sequences are SGDLS and YYNGEE. CDR3 nucleotides: TGTGCCAGCAGCGTAGGGGGACAGGGAGACGGAAACACCATATATTTT. Residues: CASSVGGQGDGNTIYF.

This chain uses TRBV28 with TRBJ1-5; D gene unclear. The V end was cut by 3 bases, the J end by 0 bases, with 18 bases between. Germline-derived CDR1 and CDR2 are MDHEN and SYDVKM. This CDR3 comprises 18 residues. CDR3 in DNA: TGTGCCAGCAGTTTTAGCGGCGCCGGCGGGTATAGCAATCAGCCCCAGCATTTT. It is translated as CASSFSGAGGYSNQPQHF.

This clone has just one count. The rearrangement uses TRBV28 and TRBJ1-1, with a weak D call TRBD1 (6 bases). The CDR3 length is 14 residues. The germline V and J ends were trimmed by 2 bases and 4 bases, with 11 bases remaining between them. Germline V CDR1 and CDR2: MDHEN, SYDVKM. The CDR3 reads CASSLVQGGTEAFF. CDR3 coding DNA: TGTGCCAGCAGTTTAGTACAGGGAGGCACTGAAGCTTTCTTT.

The chain links TRBV5-1 to TRBJ1-2; tentative D call: TRBD1 (6 bases). This CDR3 has 15 amino acids. CDR1 is SGHRS, CDR2 YFSETQ, per germline. V dropped 4 bases and J dropped 4 bases, with 17 bases sitting between them. CDR3 in amino acids: CASSPDGGRGYGYTF. In nucleotides, the CDR3 is TGCGCCAGCAGCCCCGACGGGGGGCGCGGCTATGGCTACACCTTC.

The V call is TRBV10-1, the J call TRBJ1-3; no firm D call. The V and J ends lost 3 bases and 0 bases respectively, with 3 bases between them. The CDR3 runs to 13 residues. From germline, CDR1 is WNHNN and CDR2 SYGVQD (reference sequence). CDR3 in DNA: TGCGCCAGCAGTGATAACTCTGGAAACACCATATATTTT. Amino acid sequence: CASSDNSGNTIYF.

The chain links TRBV9 to TRBJ2-7; TRBD1 matches 7 bases. J lost 1 base, V lost 0 bases, and 4 bases had no gene match. This CDR3 has 15 residues. Germline V gives CDR1 SGDLS, CDR2 YYNGEE. The CDR3 region is CASSVAGTESYEQYF. The CDR3 DNA reads as TGTGCCAGCAGCGTAGCTGGGACAGAGTCCTACGAGCAGTACTTC. Together with reference TRBV9 and TRBJ2-7, the CDR3 gives the full variable domain: DSGVTQTPKHLITATGQRVTLRCSPRSGDLSVYWYQQSLDQGLQFLIQYYNGEERAKGNILERFSAQQFPDLHSELNLSSLELGDSALYFCASSVAGTESYEQYFGPGTRLTVT.

This clone has a handful of counts. V gene TRBV9 combines with J gene TRBJ1-5; D is undetermined. There are 13 residues in the CDR3. Germline V gene data show CDR1 as SGDLS and CDR2 as YYNGEE. The V and J ends lost 4 bases and 6 bases respectively, with 11 bases between them. CDR3 protein: CASSRRSGQPQHF. The CDR3 DNA reads TGTGCCAGCAGCCGCCGCTCGGGTCAGCCCCAGCATTTT.

The rearrangement links TRBV5-1 to TRBJ2-7, with TRBD1 matching 7 bases. The trim removed 4 bases at V and 2 bases at J, leaving 12 bases unmatched. CDR3 length equals 16 residues. Germline-derived CDR1 and CDR2 are SGHRS and YFSETQ. CDR3 amino acids: CASSAGTESRTYEQYF. CDR3 nucleotide sequence: TGCGCCAGCAGCGCCGGGACAGAATCCAGAACCTACGAGCAGTACTTC.

V is TRBV7-8 and J is TRBJ2-1, with TRBD2 matching over 8 bases. Germline trimming cut 5 bases from V and 12 bases from J; bases unmatched to any gene: 9. Germline CDR1 reads SGHVS; CDR2 reads FQNEAQ. This CDR3 comprises 13 residues. The CDR3 DNA sequence: TGTGCCAGCAGCCCGGGGGCGGCGGGGGGGCAGTTCTTC. Protein product: CASSPGAAGGQFF.

The chain recombines TRBV5-1 with TRBJ2-7; D gene uncertain. Germline assignment: CDR1 SGHRS and CDR2 YFSETQ. This CDR3 contains 14 residues. The V gene lost 1 base and the J gene lost 2 bases, with 10 bases spanning the gap. The CDR3 DNA reads TGCGCCAGCAGCTTGTCCGTGGAACCCTACGAGCAGTACTTC. Translated, it gives CASSLSVEPYEQYF. The complete variable domain, with remaining parts taken from reference TRBV5-1 and TRBJ2-7, reads KAGVTQTPRYLIKTRGQQVTLSCSPISGHRSVSWYQQTPGQGLQFLFEYFSETQRNKGNFPGRFSGRQFSNSRSEMNVSTLELGDSALYLCASSLSVEPYEQYFGPGTRLTVT.

The genes are TRBV18 and TRBJ1-5, with D uncertain. The CDR3 sequence is 19 residues long. Trimming took off 4 bases at V and 1 base at J, with 23 bases between the two ends. The germline gives CDR1 KGHSH, CDR2 LQKENI. In DNA form, the CDR3 reads TGTGCCAGCTCACACCTTGCTCCCTCGGGAGGCCCAAGCAATCAGCCCCAGCATTTT. Translated: CASSHLAPSGGPSNQPQHF.

This rearrangement joins TRBV27 to TRBJ2-1; TRBD2 aligns across 16 bases. CDR3 length: 21 residues. With V trimmed by 8 bases and J by 8 bases, 24 bases remained unmatched. CDR1 and CDR2 from the germline V gene are MNHEY and SMNVEV (reference sequence). For the CDR3, the DNA is TGTGCCAGCCTTTCTCGACAGGGGTCGGGACTAGCGGGAGGGCCGTGGTATGAGCAGTTCTTC. It codes for CASLSRQGSGLAGGPWYEQFF.

J is TRBJ1-2 and V is TRBV27; D might be TRBD1 (6 bases). The V gene lost 3 bases and the J gene lost 2 bases, with 16 bases spanning the gap. The CDR3 has 16 amino acids. Germline V gives CDR1 MNHEY, CDR2 SMNVEV (reference sequence). CDR3 sequence: CASSFTGAGANYGYTF. Written as DNA, the CDR3 is TGTGCCAGCAGTTTCACCGGCGCAGGGGCGAACTATGGCTACACCTTC.

The chain recombines TRBV7-2 with TRBJ1-1, with 12 bases aligning to TRBD1. V gave up 5 bases and J gave up 5 bases; unmatched junction bases: 15. Germline CDR1 SGHTA, CDR2 FQGNSA. CDR3 length: 18 residues. The CDR3, as DNA: TGTGCCAGCAGCCTCATCCAGGGGACAGGGGGCGTCAGGACTGAAGCTTTCTTT. This translates into CASSLIQGTGGVRTEAFF.

In its sample, this clone was seen once. This chain joins TRBV21-1 and TRBJ2-1; the D call TRBD2 from the table was never checked on the DNA. TRBV21-1 is shown as a pseudogene. CDR3 length equals 19 residues. This CDR3 reads CASSKGNGTSGSSYNEQFF. CDR3 DNA: TGTGCCAGCAGCAAGGGAAATGGGACTAGCGGGAGCTCCTACAATGAGCAGTTCTTC.

The chain uses TRBV20-1 and TRBJ1-2; no clear D gene. Trimming removed 1 base from V and 13 bases from J, with 7 bases in between. The germline CDR1 and CDR2 sequences are DFQATT and SNEGSKA (reference sequence). This CDR3 is 9 amino acids long. Here the CDR3 DNA reads TGCAGTGCTAGAGGGGAATCCACCTTC. It is translated as CSARGESTF.